This T cell receptor beta chain was retrieved from a study of blood T cell repertoires in COVID-19. At the level of the study: T cells, B-cell-depleted T cells, or PBMCs provided the cDNA or gDNA that served as material.

Original methodology: It was from reference gene primer amplification that nucleated cell counts were estimated. Profiling relied on immunoSEQ multiplex PCR, and the TCRdb table lists in-frame clones only, not all of them. V and J calls and clone size are those listed in that table; D and trimming were worked out from the DNA. The sample records 60,000 to 65,000 clones, 74% being singletons. V was pared by 5 bases and J by 0 bases, with 14 bases of the junction left unmatched. The CDR3 is 20 amino acids. Germline V gives CDR1 SGHNT, CDR2 YENEEA. This clonotype was sampled from a woman of 80 years or more with acute or convalescent COVID-19. The V call is TRBV11-3, the J call TRBJ2-5; 14 positions agree with TRBD2. The sequencing sample was made of peripheral blood. DNA of the CDR3: TGTGCCAGCAGCACACACGAGACTAGCGGGAGGGCCGGGTACCAAGAGACCCAGTACTTC. It codes for CASSTHETSGRAGYQETQYF.